The clone carrying this TCR beta chain was observed many times. The sample belongs to a study of neurological immune-mediated disorders. With 5 bases removed from V and 8 bases from J, the gap between germline ends came to 15 bases. The CDR3 is made up of 13 amino acids. Germline V gene lookup returns CDR1 SGHTA and CDR2 FQGTGA. With 10-nucleotide random UMIs included, cDNA was synthesized by 5'RACE. Via MiXCR, TCRdb re-called the 5' RACE reads, giving one row per CDR3 protein. Of 30,000 or so distinct CDR3 sequences listed, about 12% are singletons. Sequencing used PBMCs. The clonotype comes from a man aged 55 to 70 in good health. This chain connects TRBV7-3 to TRBJ1-2; D perhaps matches TRBD1 (5 bases). CDR3 protein: CASSPQAGGGYTF. The CDR3 DNA follows: TGTGCCAGCAGCCCCCAGGCCGGGGGAGGCTACACCTTC.